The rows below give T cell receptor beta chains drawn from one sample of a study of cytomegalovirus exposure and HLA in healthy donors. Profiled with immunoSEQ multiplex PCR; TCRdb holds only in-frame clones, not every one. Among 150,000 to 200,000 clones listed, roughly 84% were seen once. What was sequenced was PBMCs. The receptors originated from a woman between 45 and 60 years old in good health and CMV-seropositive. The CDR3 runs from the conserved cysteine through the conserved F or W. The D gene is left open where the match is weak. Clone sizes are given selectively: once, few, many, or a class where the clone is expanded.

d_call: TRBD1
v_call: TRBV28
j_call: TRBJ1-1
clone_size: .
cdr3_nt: TGTGCCAGCAACACAGGGGTCGCCCGCACTGAAGCTTTCTTT
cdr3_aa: CASNTGVARTEAFF

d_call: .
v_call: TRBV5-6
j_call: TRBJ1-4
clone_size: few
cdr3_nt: TGTGCCAGCAGCTTGGCCGGGTACGAAAAACTGTTTTTT
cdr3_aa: CASSLAGYEKLFF

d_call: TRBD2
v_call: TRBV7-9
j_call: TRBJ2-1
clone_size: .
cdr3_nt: TGTGCCAGCAGCTCGGGACTAGCGGGAAACAATGAGCAGTTCTTC
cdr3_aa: CASSSGLAGNNEQFF

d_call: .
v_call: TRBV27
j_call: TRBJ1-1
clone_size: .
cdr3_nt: TGTGCCAGCAGTTTGCGGGGGAACACTGAAGCTTTCTTT
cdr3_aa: CASSLRGNTEAFF

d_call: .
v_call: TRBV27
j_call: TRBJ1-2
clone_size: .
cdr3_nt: TGTGCCAGCAGTTTAGCGGCAGGGTCGGGTGGCTACACCTTC
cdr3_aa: CASSLAAGSGGYTF

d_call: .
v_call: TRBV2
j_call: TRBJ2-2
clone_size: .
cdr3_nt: TGTGCCAGCAGTGGAGCGGCGGAGCGAAGCACCGGGGAGCTGTTTTTT
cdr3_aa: CASSGAAERSTGELFF

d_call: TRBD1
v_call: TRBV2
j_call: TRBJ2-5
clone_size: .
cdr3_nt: TGTGCCAGCACGATGGGACAGGCGGGCCAAGAGACCCAGTACTTC
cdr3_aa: CASTMGQAGQETQYF

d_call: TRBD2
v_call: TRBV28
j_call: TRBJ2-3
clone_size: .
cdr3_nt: TGTGCCAGCAGCATCGGGGGGAGCACAGATACGCAGTATTTT
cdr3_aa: CASSIGGSTDTQYF

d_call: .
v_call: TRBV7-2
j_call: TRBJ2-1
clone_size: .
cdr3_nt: TGTGCCAGCAGCATACAGGACTACAATGAGCAGTTCTTC
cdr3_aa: CASSIQDYNEQFF

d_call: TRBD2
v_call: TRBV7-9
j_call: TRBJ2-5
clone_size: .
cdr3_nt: TGTGCCAGCAGCTTAGGACTAGCGGGGGTATCTCAAGAGACCCAGTACTTC
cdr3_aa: CASSLGLAGVSQETQYF

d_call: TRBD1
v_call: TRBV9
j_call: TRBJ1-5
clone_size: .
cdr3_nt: TGTGCCAGCAGCGTAGGACAGGGGAATCAGCCCCAGCATTTT
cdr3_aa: CASSVGQGNQPQHF

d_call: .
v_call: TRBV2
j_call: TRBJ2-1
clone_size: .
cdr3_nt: TGTGCCAGCAGGAGAGGCGGGGAGATCTACAATGAGCAGTTCTTC
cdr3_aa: CASRRGGEIYNEQFF

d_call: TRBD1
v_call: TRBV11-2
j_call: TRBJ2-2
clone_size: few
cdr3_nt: TGTGCCAGCAGTCAAATCAGGGGGAGGAACACCGGGGAGCTGTTTTTT
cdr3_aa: CASSQIRGRNTGELFF

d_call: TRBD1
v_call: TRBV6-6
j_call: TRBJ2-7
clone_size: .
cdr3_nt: TGTGCCAGCAGACTGGGGGGGACAGGGTTCGACGAGCAGTACTTC
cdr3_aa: CASRLGGTGFDEQYF

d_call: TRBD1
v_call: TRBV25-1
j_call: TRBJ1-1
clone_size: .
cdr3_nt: TGTGCCAGCAGTGCGGGACAGGGAACGAACACTGAAGCTTTCTTT
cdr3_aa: CASSAGQGTNTEAFF

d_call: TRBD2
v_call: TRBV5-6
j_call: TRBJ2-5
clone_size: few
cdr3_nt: TGTGCCAGCAGCTTCAGCGGGGTGGGGGAGACCCAGTACTTC
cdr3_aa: CASSFSGVGETQYF

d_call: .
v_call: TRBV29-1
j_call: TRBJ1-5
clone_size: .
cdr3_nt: TGCAGCACGGGGATCCTCTATAGCAATCAGCCCCAGCATTTT
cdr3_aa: CSTGILYSNQPQHF

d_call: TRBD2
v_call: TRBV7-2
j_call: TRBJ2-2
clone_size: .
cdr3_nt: TGTGCCAGCAGCGCCACCGCCGGGACTAGCACCGGGGAGCTGTTTTTT
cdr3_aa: CASSATAGTSTGELFF

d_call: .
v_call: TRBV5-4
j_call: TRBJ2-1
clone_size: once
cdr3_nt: TGTGCCAGCAGCTTGGTTATTCAGGGTTCCTACAATGAGCAGTTCTTC
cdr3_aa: CASSLVIQGSYNEQFF

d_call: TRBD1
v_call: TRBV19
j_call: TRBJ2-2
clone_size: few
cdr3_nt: TGTGCCAGTGTGGACAGGGGAACCGGGGAGCTGTTTTTT
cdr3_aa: CASVDRGTGELFF

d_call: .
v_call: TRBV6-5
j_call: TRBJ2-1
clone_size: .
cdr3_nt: TGTGCCAGCAGTTACTTGCACGGCAATGAGCAGTTCTTC
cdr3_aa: CASSYLHGNEQFF

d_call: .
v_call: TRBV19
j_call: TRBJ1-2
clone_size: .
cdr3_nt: TGTGCCAGTAGTATCTTCGGGGTCCCGGGCTACACCTTC
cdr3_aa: CASSIFGVPGYTF

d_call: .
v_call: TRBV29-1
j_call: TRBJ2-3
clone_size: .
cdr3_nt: TGCAGCGTAGCCGCAAGTTCTAGCACAGATACGCAGTATTTT
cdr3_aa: CSVAASSSTDTQYF

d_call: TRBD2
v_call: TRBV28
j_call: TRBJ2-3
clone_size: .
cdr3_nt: TGTGCCAGCAGCCGTACTAGCGACACAGATACGCAGTATTTT
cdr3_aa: CASSRTSDTDTQYF

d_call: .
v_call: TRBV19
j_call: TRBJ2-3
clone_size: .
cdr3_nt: TGTGCCAGTAGTATGAGGGCAGATACGCAGTATTTT
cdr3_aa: CASSMRADTQYF

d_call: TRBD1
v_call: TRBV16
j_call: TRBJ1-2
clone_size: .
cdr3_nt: TGTGCCAGCAGCCAATCTCGGACAGGGACGAAGGATGGCTACACCTTC
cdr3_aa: CASSQSRTGTKDGYTF

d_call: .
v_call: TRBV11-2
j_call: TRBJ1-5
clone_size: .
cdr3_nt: TGTGCCAGCAGCTTAGCAGGGCAGCCCCAGCATTTT
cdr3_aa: CASSLAGQPQHF

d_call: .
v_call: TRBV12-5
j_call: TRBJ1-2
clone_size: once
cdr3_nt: TGTGCTAGTGGTTCAGGTCTATTCTATGGCTACACCTTC
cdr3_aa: CASGSGLFYGYTF

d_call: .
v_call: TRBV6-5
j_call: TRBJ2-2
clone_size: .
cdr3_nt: TGTGCCAGCAGCCAAAGAGGTGGCGGGGAGCTGTTTTTT
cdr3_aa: CASSQRGGGELFF

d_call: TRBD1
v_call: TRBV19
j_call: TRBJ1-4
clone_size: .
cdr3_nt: TGTGCCAGTAGAACGACAGGGGGGGGTTCGGAAAAACTGTTTTTT
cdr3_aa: CASRTTGGGSEKLFF

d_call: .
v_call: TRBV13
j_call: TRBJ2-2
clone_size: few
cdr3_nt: TGTGCCAGCAGTTGGGGAGCGGTGAGCACCGGGGAGCTGTTTTTT
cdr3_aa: CASSWGAVSTGELFF

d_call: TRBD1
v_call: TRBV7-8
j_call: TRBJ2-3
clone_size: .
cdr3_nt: TGTGCCAGCAGCTTAGACAGGGGGAGAACAGATACGCAGTATTTT
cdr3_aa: CASSLDRGRTDTQYF

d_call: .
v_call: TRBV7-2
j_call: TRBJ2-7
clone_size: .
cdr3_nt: TGTGCCAGCAGCTTTAACAGCTACGAGCAGTACTTC
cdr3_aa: CASSFNSYEQYF

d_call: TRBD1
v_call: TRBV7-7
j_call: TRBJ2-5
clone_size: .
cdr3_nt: TGTGCTAGCAGCTTAGGACAGGGAGAGACCCAGTACTTC
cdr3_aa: CASSLGQGETQYF

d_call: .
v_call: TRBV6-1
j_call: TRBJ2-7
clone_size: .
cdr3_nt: TGTGCCCTTAGCAGCAACAGGGAGTACGAGCAGTACTTC
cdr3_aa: CALSSNREYEQYF

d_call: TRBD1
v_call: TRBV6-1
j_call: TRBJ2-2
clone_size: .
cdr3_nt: TGTGCCAGCAGTGTAATCCGGGACAGGAACACCGGGGAGCTGTTTTTT
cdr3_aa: CASSVIRDRNTGELFF

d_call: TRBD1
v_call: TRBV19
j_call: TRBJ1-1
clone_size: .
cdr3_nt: TGTGCCAGTAGTGTGGGACAGGGGTTGAAGGGAACTGAAGCTTTCTTT
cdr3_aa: CASSVGQGLKGTEAFF

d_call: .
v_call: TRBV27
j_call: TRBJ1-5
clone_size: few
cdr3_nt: TGTGCCAGCAGTTTTTCGGGGAATCAGCCCCAGCATTTT
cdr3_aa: CASSFSGNQPQHF

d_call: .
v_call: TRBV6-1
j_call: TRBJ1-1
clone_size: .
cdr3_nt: TGTGCCAGCAGTTCCGGACAGTTGAACACTGAAGCTTTCTTT
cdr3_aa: CASSSGQLNTEAFF

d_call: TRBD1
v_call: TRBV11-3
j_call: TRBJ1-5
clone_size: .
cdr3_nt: TGTGCCAGCAGCTGGGGGACAGGTAATCAGCCCCAGCATTTT
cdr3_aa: CASSWGTGNQPQHF

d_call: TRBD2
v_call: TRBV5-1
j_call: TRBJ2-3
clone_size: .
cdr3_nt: TGCGCCAGCAGCTTGGAACTAGCGGGGGGCCCGACAGATACGCAGTATTTT
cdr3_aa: CASSLELAGGPTDTQYF

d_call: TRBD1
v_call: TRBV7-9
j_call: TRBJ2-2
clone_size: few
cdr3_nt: TGTGCCAGCAGTTGGGGACAGGCGAACACCGGGGAGCTGTTTTTT
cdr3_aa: CASSWGQANTGELFF

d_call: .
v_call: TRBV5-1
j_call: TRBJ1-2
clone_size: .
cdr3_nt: TGCGCCAGCTCACTGCTCGGGGAGGTCTGGGATGGCTACACCTTC
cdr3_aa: CASSLLGEVWDGYTF

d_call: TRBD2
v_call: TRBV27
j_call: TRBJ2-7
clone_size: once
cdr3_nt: TGTGCCAGCAGTTCCGGACTAGCGGGGGGGAGCTCCTACGAGCAGTACTTC
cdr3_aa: CASSSGLAGGSSYEQYF

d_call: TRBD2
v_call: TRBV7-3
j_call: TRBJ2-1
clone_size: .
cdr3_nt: TGTGCCAGCAGCCTCCTAGCGGGGGCTTCTGCGGAGGGGCAGTTCTTC
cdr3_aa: CASSLLAGASAEGQFF

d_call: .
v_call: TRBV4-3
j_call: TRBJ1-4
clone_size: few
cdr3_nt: TGCGCCAGCAGCCAAGTTTCAACCGGGTGGGAAAAACTGTTTTTT
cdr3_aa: CASSQVSTGWEKLFF

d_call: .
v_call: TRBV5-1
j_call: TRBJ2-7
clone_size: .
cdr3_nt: TGCGCCAGCAGCCTTATGGACTATTCCTACGAGCAGTACTTC
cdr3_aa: CASSLMDYSYEQYF